This T cell receptor beta chain was recovered during a study of CD8 T cells in Susac syndrome. Study-wide background: Clinical remission applied to roughly 8 sequenced Susac syndrome patients, and about 6 had active disease. Findings and caveats of the study: Expansion of clones was not seen in the CD4+ T cell repertoires of Susac syndrome.

This clonotype was detected once. Its cognate antigen is unknown. Random hexamers were used to reverse transcribe the RNA input (about 0.5 to 1 ug). The immunoSEQ assay covered 54 Vbeta and 13 Jbeta segments for CDR3. One entry per CDR3 protein, called by TCRdb with MiXCR from the immunoSEQ multiplex PCR reads. This table has some 200,000 distinct CDR3 sequences, approximately 96% appearing once. Unmatched junction bases numbered 9, after V lost 5 bases and J lost 5 bases. Germline V CDR1 and CDR2: SGHRS, YFSETQ. This CDR3 is 14 amino acids long. The chain employs TRBV5-1 and TRBJ1-1; 7 nucleotides align to TRBD1. The sequenced sample consisted of CD4+ T cells from PBMCs. This TCR was recovered from a human donor with Susac syndrome. The CDR3 reads CASRQPGQLTEAFF. CDR3 nucleotides: TGCGCCAGCAGACAACCGGGACAGCTTACTGAAGCTTTCTTT.